These 13 T cell receptor beta chains were all obtained from the same sample, sequenced in a study of T cells in Graves' hyperthyroidism and ophthalmopathy. What was amplified from RNA transcripts were TCR beta CDR3 regions. Primed by the HTBI set, a first-round RT-PCR was run on the TCR CDR3. TCRdb reprocessed the multiplex PCR reads with MiXCR, giving one entry per CDR3 protein. The sample lists about 260,000 distinct CDR3 sequences; roughly 22% were seen once. Sequencing was done on a sample of blood. The origin of the receptors is a man under 40 with Graves' ophthalmopathy.

This clonotype turned up a few times. The genes are TRBV24-1 and TRBJ2-2; 9 positions match TRBD2. V dropped 10 bases and J dropped 1; count of bases not matched to a gene: 9. In germline, CDR1 is KGHDR, CDR2 SFDVKD. There are 16 residues in the CDR3. The CDR3 nucleotides are TGTGCCACAAGCCCCCCAGCGGGAGGGAACACCGGGGAGCTGTTTTTT. Protein product: CATSPPAGGNTGELFF.

In this sample, this clonotype turned up a few times. The chain links TRBV7-8 to TRBJ2-6; 7 bases match TRBD2. Germline trimming cut 1 base from V and 2 bases from J; bases unmatched to any gene: 5. Germline assignment: CDR1 SGHVS and CDR2 FQNEAQ. This CDR3 spans 17 amino acids. The CDR3 DNA reads as TGTGCCAGCAGCTTAGGTGGGGGGGGTACTGGGGCCAACGTCCTGACTTTC. This sequence encodes CASSLGGGGTGANVLTF.

The chain recombines TRBV12-3 or TRBV12-4 with TRBJ2-7, with D hard to call. The V end was cut by 4 bases, the J end by 6 bases, with 22 bases between. CDR3 size: 16 residues. The CDR3 region is CASSYRISVNPCEQYF. In nucleotides, the CDR3 is TGTGCCAGCAGTTACCGTATATCGGTAAACCCCTGCGAGCAGTACTTC.

This clonotype came up a few times. This chain uses TRBV5-5 with TRBJ2-3; 8 nucleotides agree with TRBD2. The length of the CDR3 is 15 residues. Germline CDR1 reads SGHKS; CDR2 reads YYEKEE (reference sequence). Trimming cost V 6 bases and J 2 bases; bases outside gene matches: 8. CDR3 amino acids: CASNQLAENTDTQYF. In DNA form, the CDR3 reads TGTGCCAGCAACCAACTAGCGGAGAACACAGATACGCAGTATTTT. Supplemented by reference TRBV5-5 and TRBJ2-3, the full variable domain reads DAGVTQSPTHLIKTRGQQVTLRCSPISGHKSVSWYQQVLGQGPQFIFQYYEKEERGRGNFPDRFSARQFPNYSSELNVNALLLGDSALYLCASNQLAENTDTQYFGPGTRLTVL.

The chain links TRBV5-6 to TRBJ2-1; D unclear. Trimming shortened V by 6 bases and J by 5 bases, and 15 bases separated the two germline ends. This CDR3 contains 14 residues. Germline V lookup: CDR1 SGHDT, CDR2 YYEEEE. CDR3 region: CASTLWGSDNEQFF. CDR3 bases: TGTGCCAGCACCCTCTGGGGATCTGACAATGAGCAGTTCTTC.

The rearrangement uses TRBV2 and TRBJ1-1, with D uncertain. Trimming took 7 bases from V and 1 from J, leaving 10 bases between them. Germline V gene lookup returns CDR1 SNHLY and CDR2 FYNNEI. This CDR3 has 13 amino acids. Written as DNA, the CDR3 is TGTGCCAGCATTTTTGGGGAGAACACTGAAGCTTTCTTT. Its translation is CASIFGENTEAFF.

The V and J genes are TRBV7-9 and TRBJ1-1; 9 nucleotides line up with TRBD1. CDR1 SEHNR and CDR2 FQNEAQ come from the germline V gene (reference sequence). Unmatched junction bases numbered 7, after V lost 0 bases and J lost 5 bases. CDR3 length: 16 residues. The CDR3, as DNA: TGTGCCAGCAGCTTAGCGCGAGGGACAGGGAGGACTGAAGCTTTCTTT. Translating gives CASSLARGTGRTEAFF.

V is TRBV28 and J is TRBJ2-5; 7 bases line up with TRBD2. This CDR3 contains 17 residues. J gave up 3 bases and V 4 bases, and 14 bases lay outside the gene matches. The V gene's germline CDR1 is MDHEN and CDR2 SYDVKM. CDR3 in DNA: TGTGCCAGCAGTTCGTCAGGCTACGGGCTAGCGGAAGAGACCCAGTACTTC. Its protein product is CASSSSGYGLAEETQYF.

This clonotype occurred a few times. J is TRBJ2-5 and V is TRBV6-2 or TRBV6-3; TRBD2 might be the D (7 bases). V shed 4 bases and J shed 8 bases, with 20 bases lying between them. CDR3 size: 15 residues. Germline V CDR1 and CDR2: MNHEY, SVGEGT. The CDR3 region is CASSLEGGARRTQYF. For the CDR3, the DNA is TGTGCCAGCAGTTTAGAGGGGGGGGCTAGGCGAACCCAGTACTTC.

The CDR3 sequence: CASSLTPLASSYNEQFF. Written as DNA, the CDR3 is TGTGCCAGCAGTCTCACTCCACTAGCGAGCTCCTACAATGAGCAGTTCTTC. This sequence joins TRBV6-5 and TRBJ2-1; TRBD2 matches at 7 bases. The ends lost 5 bases at V and 0 bases at J; junction bases unmatched: 10. This CDR3 comprises 17 residues. Germline CDR1 reads MNHEY; CDR2 reads SVGAGI.

The V gene is TRBV2, the J gene TRBJ2-1; 13 bases line up with TRBD2. Looked up from germline, CDR1 is SNHLY and CDR2 is FYNNEI. This CDR3 is 17 amino acids long. V trimming: 7 bases; J trimming: 8 bases; junction bases outside the gene matches: 14. This CDR3 reads CASNLGLAGFGMDEQFF. Written as DNA, the CDR3 is TGTGCCAGCAACCTGGGACTAGCGGGATTCGGAATGGATGAGCAGTTCTTC.

The rearrangement joins TRBV11-2 to TRBJ2-7; no reliable D call. The CDR3 covers 14 residues. Per the germline V gene, CDR1 is SGHAT and CDR2 is FQNNGV. V lost 1 base to trimming and J lost 2 bases, with 9 bases between them. CDR3 sequence (DNA): TGTGCCAGCAGCTTAGGGGGTAAAGCCTACGAGCAGTACTTC. This sequence encodes CASSLGGKAYEQYF.

This rearrangement joins TRBV19 to TRBJ1-2; D might be TRBD1 (5 bases). Trimming left V 6 bases short and J 4 bases short, with 12 bases between. The CDR3 covers 13 residues. Germline values: CDR1 LNHDA, CDR2 SQIVND (reference sequence). The CDR3 DNA reads TGTGCCAGTAGGACCAGGGAGACCTATGGCTACACCTTC. It specifies CASRTRETYGYTF.